The 18 T cell receptor beta chains listed next were all sequenced from one sample in a study of cytomegalovirus exposure and HLA in healthy donors (dated by TCRdb to 2016 to 2017). The receptor library was made with the immunoSEQ multiplex PCR assay. A mixture of 60 forward primers for TCR Vbeta segments and 13 reverse primers for TCR Jbeta segments was used in the multiplex PCR. In TCRdb, the immuneACCESS table is reduced to in-frame sequences with V and J assigned. These tables do not hold every clone; where another copy was compared, an unresolved V gene accounts for under half, and the others remain unexplained. Counted in this sample were some 150,000 clones; over 60% of them appeared once. 2.8% of the sample comes from the top ten. The sample consisted of PBMCs. The origin of the receptors is a woman aged 30 to 39 in good health and CMV-seronegative.

This chain connects TRBV5-1 to TRBJ2-7, with 9 nucleotides matching TRBD2. V lost 5 bases and J lost 1; bases outside the gene matches: 4. The CDR3 spans 14 residues. The germline CDR1 and CDR2 sequences are SGHRS and YFSETQ. The CDR3 nucleotides read TGCGCCAGCAGGGGGCTAGCGGGATCCTACGAGCAGTACTTC. It specifies CASRGLAGSYEQYF.

This clone was seen more than once but under ten times. The chain couples TRBV5-1 to TRBJ2-1; 8 nucleotides match TRBD2. The CDR3 runs 14 residues. Germline-derived CDR1 and CDR2 are SGHRS and YFSETQ. V was pared by 3 bases and J by 4 bases, with 3 bases of the junction left unmatched. CDR3 loop: CASSSAGAYNEQFF. The CDR3 coding sequence is TGCGCCAGCAGCTCAGCGGGGGCTTACAATGAGCAGTTCTTC.

The chain has TRBV7-2 and TRBJ1-2; D possibly corresponds to TRBD1 (5 bases). In germline, CDR1 is SGHTA, CDR2 FQGNSA. Between the trimmed V and J ends, which lost 1 base and 1 base, there was a span of 16 bases. This CDR3 contains 17 residues. CDR3 residues: CASSLVGTKTVNYGYTF. The CDR3 bases are TGTGCCAGCAGCTTAGTAGGGACTAAGACAGTTAACTATGGCTACACCTTC.

The chain is built from TRBV13 and TRBJ2-3; a weak D match, TRBD2 (6 bases). Trimming removed 0 bases from V and 0 bases from J, with 19 bases in between. Germline V CDR1 and CDR2: PRHDT, FYEKMQ (reference sequence). The CDR3 runs 19 residues. The CDR3 nucleotides read TGTGCCAGCAGCTTAGGAGTCCCGCGGGGTTTCACTAGCACAGATACGCAGTATTTT. Translated, it gives CASSLGVPRGFTSTDTQYF.

V is TRBV5-6 and J is TRBJ2-7, with 7 bases identical to TRBD1. Unmatched junction bases numbered 3, after V lost 5 bases and J lost 4 bases. The CDR3 spans 12 residues. In germline, CDR1 is SGHDT, CDR2 YYEEEE. The CDR3 protein is CASSLTGYEQYF. The CDR3 DNA follows: TGTGCCAGCAGTTTGACAGGGTACGAGCAGTACTTC. Filled out from reference TRBV5-6 and TRBJ2-7, the complete variable domain reads DAGVTQSPTHLIKTRGQQVTLRCSPKSGHDTVSWYQQALGQGPQFIFQYYEEEERQRGNFPDRFSGHQFPNYSSELNVNALLLGDSALYLCASSLTGYEQYFGPGTRLTVT.

This clone has a handful of counts. The chain is built from TRBV6-1 and TRBJ1-1; D remains ambiguous. Germline V CDR1 and CDR2: MNHNS, SASEGT. This CDR3 has 13 residues. V was clipped by 5 bases and J by 1 base, with 8 bases between them. The CDR3 sequence: CASSLRENTEAFF. DNA of the CDR3: TGTGCCAGCAGTTTGAGGGAGAACACTGAAGCTTTCTTT.

The chain combines TRBV27 with TRBJ2-3; 9 bases line up with TRBD1. J gave up 1 base and V 5 bases, and 7 bases lay outside the gene matches. The length of the CDR3 is 16 residues. Germline CDR1 is MNHEY and CDR2 is SMNVEV (reference sequence). In DNA form, the CDR3 reads TGTGCCAGCAGTCCGAAGACAGGGGGGGGCACAGATACGCAGTATTTT. Residues: CASSPKTGGGTDTQYF.

V and J are TRBV10-3 and TRBJ1-1, with 10 bases fitting TRBD1. The V gene end was trimmed by 7 bases and the J gene end by 4 bases; junction bases not matched to a gene: 6. The CDR3 is 14 amino acids. Germline V gene sequence: CDR1 ENHRY, CDR2 SYGVKD. The CDR3 sequence is CAITRTGGTTEAFF. CDR3 bases: TGTGCCATCACCCGGACAGGGGGTACCACTGAAGCTTTCTTT.

This clone has only one observation. J is TRBJ2-1 and V is TRBV4-3; TRBD2 matches 8 bases. With V trimmed by 3 bases and J by 4 bases, 11 bases remained unmatched. This CDR3 is built from 17 residues. Germline V gives CDR1 LGHNA, CDR2 YSLEER. This CDR3 reads CASSQVEGAGAYNEQFF. DNA of the CDR3: TGCGCCAGCAGCCAGGTGGAGGGAGCGGGAGCTTACAATGAGCAGTTCTTC.

In this sample, this clone turned up once. The chain combines TRBV19 with TRBJ1-5; D remains unclear. V was cut by 5 bases and J by 0 bases, with 2 bases left in between. Germline-derived CDR1 and CDR2 are LNHDA and SQIVND (reference sequence). The CDR3 has 12 amino acids. The CDR3 coding sequence is TGTGCCAGTAGTTATAGCAATCAGCCCCAGCATTTT. Its translation: CASSYSNQPQHF.

The chain joins TRBV19 to TRBJ2-4, with TRBD1 matching over 8 bases. Germline V CDR1 and CDR2: LNHDA, SQIVND (reference sequence). With 5 bases clipped from V and 7 bases from J, the junction kept 10 bases outside the gene matches. The CDR3 runs to 15 residues. CDR3 nucleotides: TGTGCCAGTAGTGGAAGAGGACAGGGTGGCAACATTCAGTACTTC. Its protein is CASSGRGQGGNIQYF.

V usage is TRBV28 and J usage is TRBJ1-5; D is unresolved. The V gene lost 5 bases and the J gene lost 0 bases, with 11 bases spanning the gap. There are 15 residues in the CDR3. Germline assignment: CDR1 MDHEN and CDR2 SYDVKM. CDR3 loop: CASSPFRYSNQPQHF. DNA for the CDR3: TGTGCCAGCAGTCCGTTCCGGTATAGCAATCAGCCCCAGCATTTT. Supplemented by reference TRBV28 and TRBJ1-5, the full variable domain reads DVKVTQSSRYLVKRTGEKVFLECVQDMDHENMFWYRQDPGLGLRLIYFSYDVKMKEKGDIPEGYSVSREKKERFSLILESASTNQTSMYLCASSPFRYSNQPQHFGDGTRLSIL.

V gene TRBV4-1 combines with J gene TRBJ2-2; D is ambiguous. V lost 4 bases, J lost 3 bases, and 21 bases lay in between. CDR3 length equals 18 residues. CDR1 is MGHRA and CDR2 is YSYEKL in the germline V gene. The CDR3 DNA follows: TGCGCCAGCAGCCCTCGTGCCGTACCACCTGGAGACACCGGGGAGCTGTTTTTT. Translated, it gives CASSPRAVPPGDTGELFF.

The chain links TRBV5-4 to TRBJ2-1; the D gene is possibly TRBD1 (6 bases). The CDR3 has 15 amino acids. V lost 3 bases and J lost 7, with 17 bases in between. The germline gives CDR1 SGHNT, CDR2 YYREEE (reference sequence). CDR3 sequence (DNA): TGTGCCAGCAGCTACGGAAGGGGGATGGGGAATGAGCAGTTCTTC. Translated, it gives CASSYGRGMGNEQFF. Filled out from reference TRBV5-4 and TRBJ2-1, the complete variable domain reads ETGVTQSPTHLIKTRGQQVTLRCSSQSGHNTVSWYQQALGQGPQFIFQYYREEENGRGNFPPRFSGLQFPNYSSELNVNALELDDSALYLCASSYGRGMGNEQFFGPGTRLTVL.

The chain couples TRBV14 to TRBJ2-3; 7 bases fit TRBD2. The CDR3 length is 16 residues. V trimming: 5 bases; J trimming: 0 bases; junction bases outside the gene matches: 8. Germline CDR1 reads SGHDN; CDR2 reads FVKESK. This CDR3 is CASSEMGRVSTDTQYF. The CDR3 DNA is TGTGCCAGCAGCGAAATGGGGAGGGTTAGCACAGATACGCAGTATTTT.

J is TRBJ1-2 and V is TRBV5-4; 7 bases map to TRBD1. CDR3 length equals 16 residues. Trimming took 4 bases from V and 6 from J; bases not matched to a gene: 15. Germline V gives CDR1 SGHNT, CDR2 YYREEE (reference sequence). The CDR3 coding sequence is TGTGCCAGCAGCCGACCGCAAGGGACAGCCAACAATGGCTACACCTTC. Residues: CASSRPQGTANNGYTF.

The chain joins TRBV5-1 to TRBJ2-3; D perhaps matches TRBD2 (6 bases). The CDR3 runs 13 residues. Trimming left V 0 bases short and J 5 bases short, with 7 bases between. The germline gives CDR1 SGHRS, CDR2 YFSETQ. The CDR3 reads CASSLGAGDTQYF. As DNA, the CDR3 is TGCGCCAGCAGCTTGGGAGCGGGAGATACGCAGTATTTT.

Comments on this clone: At the DNA level, this CDR3 is encoded by other sequences in the same sample as well. The chain carries TRBV28 and TRBJ2-5, with 8 bases matching TRBD1. The CDR3 covers 16 residues. The germline V gene encodes CDR1 MDHEN and CDR2 SYDVKM. With 5 bases clipped from V and 1 base from J, the junction kept 9 bases outside the gene matches. CDR3 residues: CASSPLGQGAQETQYF. CDR3 sequence (DNA): TGTGCCAGCAGTCCCCTAGGACAGGGAGCCCAAGAGACCCAGTACTTC.